Below, one T cell receptor (beta chain) is given with its context. The antigen it recognizes is unknown. Per-nucleotide qualities are absent, and no much larger clonotype sits a single base away. This entry comes from a study of T cells after yellow fever vaccination (dated by TCRdb to about 2019). For the study in its entirety: Libraries from fractions with low cell numbers were prepared with the SMART-Seq v4 Ultra Low Input RNA kit. To track T-cell clones before and after primary and booster YFV17D yellow fever vaccination, bulk TCR alpha and beta repertoires were sequenced longitudinally. Two healthy male donors made up the cohort, one aged 18 to 30 years and the other aged 30 to 40 years. Blood was collected at multiple timepoints before and after primary and secondary immunization, and bulk PBMC replicates and cell subsets were isolated.

Overall study outcomes, separate from this receptor: Computational filtering was required because FACS-sorted repertoires could contain abundant contaminating clonotypes from the bulk population. A small fraction of clonotypes appeared in both the CD4 and CD8 compartments, likely as a result of convergent recombination. Most clones expanded after primary vaccination were re-detected after the booster (about 96% of CD4 and approximately 88% of CD8), suggesting broad memory maintenance. Compared with the primary T-cell response, the secondary T-cell response was weaker but faster, peaking on day 5 rather than day 15. Because only a couple of donors were included in the study, the extent to which the findings can be generalized is limited.

The sample's treatment or condition, from its label and the paper: live attenuated yellow fever vaccine strain. PBMCs were isolated from peripheral blood using a standard Ficoll-Paque protocol. CD4 and CD8 T-cell fractions were isolated with Dynabeads CD4 and CD8 positive selection kits. TriZol was used to extract RNA from bulk PBMCs, from CD4 and CD8 fractions, and from dextramer-positive and dextramer-negative fractions. TCR cDNA was synthesized by 5'RACE template switching, which introduced a universal primer site and unique molecular identifiers. cDNA synthesis was primed from both the TCR alpha and TCR beta constant segments. Libraries were amplified in two PCR steps, with sample barcodes and sequencing adapters added in the second step. Libraries were sequenced on Illumina HiSeq 2500 (2x100 bp) or NovaSeq (2x150 bp). The authors processed their data as follows. MIGEC was used to demultiplex reads and collapse the reads into UMI consensus sequences, and MiXCR was used for V(D)J alignment. Vaccine-responding clonotypes were defined with edgeR using replicate PBMC samples, requiring FDR below 0.01 and a log2 fold change above 5 up to day 15. Each bulk clonotype was labeled CD4 or CD8 based on which sequenced repertoire, CD4 or CD8, contained the clonotype at higher abundance. TCRdb handled the public reads itself, with Q25 trimming in fastp and clone calling in MiXCR, and kept productive beta chains. When rows share a CDR3 protein, they turn into one entry using the most common DNA and genes. In this record, the V and J calls reflect TCRdb's handling and not the investigators' own analysis. In all, the sample holds more than 65,000 distinct CDR3 sequences, and around 7.9% of those were seen once. The ten largest account for approximately 29% of the sample.

This material consisted of CD8+ T cells sorted from PBMCs, taken 10 days after the first yellow fever vaccination. The source is a man between 18 and 35 years old who received the YFV17D yellow fever vaccine.

The DNA sequence is as follows: TGTGCCAGCACCCCGGACTCCGCGAAAGAGACCCAGTACTTC. It codes for CASTPDSAKETQYF. Recombination joined TRBV12-3 or TRBV12-4 with TRBJ2-5; TRBD2 could be the D gene, as 5 bases match. The trim is 7 bases for V and 3 bases for J, with a gap of 15 bases between the germline ends. The CDR3 numbers 14 residues from cysteine through phenylalanine. Kept here is only the CDR3 DNA, which spans 42 bases and is read in frame from base 1.